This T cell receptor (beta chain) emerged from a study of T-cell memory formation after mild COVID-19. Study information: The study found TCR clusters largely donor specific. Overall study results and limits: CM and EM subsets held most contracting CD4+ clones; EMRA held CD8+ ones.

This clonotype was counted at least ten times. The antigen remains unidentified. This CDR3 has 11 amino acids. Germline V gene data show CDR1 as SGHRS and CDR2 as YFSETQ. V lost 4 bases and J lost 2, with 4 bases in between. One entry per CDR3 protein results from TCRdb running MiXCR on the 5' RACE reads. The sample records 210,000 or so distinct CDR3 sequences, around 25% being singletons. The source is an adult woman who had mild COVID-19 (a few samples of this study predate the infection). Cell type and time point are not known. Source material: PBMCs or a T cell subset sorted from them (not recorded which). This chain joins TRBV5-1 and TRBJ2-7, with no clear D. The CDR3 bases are TGCGCCAGCAGCACCACCTACGAGCAGTACTTC. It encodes CASSTTYEQYF.